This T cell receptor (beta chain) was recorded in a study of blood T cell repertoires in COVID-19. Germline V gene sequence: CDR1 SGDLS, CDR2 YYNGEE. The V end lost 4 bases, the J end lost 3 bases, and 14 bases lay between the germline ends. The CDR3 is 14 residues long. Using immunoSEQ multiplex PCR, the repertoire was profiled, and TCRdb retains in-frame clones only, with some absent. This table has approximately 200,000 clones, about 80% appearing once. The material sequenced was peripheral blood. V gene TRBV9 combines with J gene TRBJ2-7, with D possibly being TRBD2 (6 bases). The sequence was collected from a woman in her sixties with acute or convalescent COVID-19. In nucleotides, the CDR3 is TGTGCCAGCAGCCTTCGTGCCGGGGGCTACGAGCAGTACTTC. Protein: CASSLRAGGYEQYF.